Listed here are 5 T cell receptor beta chains from one sample, sequenced in a study of shared clonotypes between healthy human individuals (dated by TCRdb to 2018 to 2021). The library was prepared using the immunoSEQ multiplex PCR assay. As stored in TCRdb, this immuneACCESS dataset retains in-frame rearrangements with V and J assigned. A fraction of the clones does not appear; measured against another copy, unresolved V genes explain less than half of the discrepancy, and the remainder lacks a known reason. The sample includes under 550,000 clones, with about 96% observed a single time. Approximately 0.062% of the sample is in the top ten clones. Specimen: naive CD4+ T cells sorted from blood. The cell subset or site label for this specimen denotes: CD45RA+ positively selected. These receptors originate from a woman younger than 45 in good health.

V gene TRBV2 combines with J gene TRBJ2-7, with 10 nucleotides matching TRBD1. CDR1 and CDR2 (germline): SNHLY, FYNNEI. The CDR3 is 13 amino acids. The V and J ends lost 4 bases and 3 bases, in that order; junction bases with no gene match: 0. The CDR3 sequence is CASSGDRGYEQYF. The CDR3 nucleotides are TGTGCCAGCAGTGGGGACAGGGGCTACGAGCAGTACTTC. Drawing the rest from reference TRBV2 and TRBJ2-7, the complete variable domain is EPEVTQTPSHQVTQMGQEVILRCVPISNHLYFYWYRQILGQKVEFLVSFYNNEISEKSEIFDDQFSVERPDGSNFTLKIRSTKLEDSAMYFCASSGDRGYEQYFGPGTRLTVT.

The V gene is TRBV6-1, the J gene TRBJ2-7; D remains unclear. Trimming left V 0 bases short and J 2 bases short, with 5 bases between. The CDR3 contains 13 residues. The germline V gene encodes CDR1 MNHNS and CDR2 SASEGT. In nucleotides, the CDR3 is TGTGCCAGCAGTGAAGCAAGAACCTACGAGCAGTACTTC. Translation: CASSEARTYEQYF.

The chain employs TRBV28 and TRBJ1-1; D remains ambiguous. V shed 7 bases and J shed 0 bases, with 15 bases lying between them. CDR1 and CDR2 from the germline V gene are MDHEN and SYDVKM. The CDR3 is made up of 15 amino acids. The CDR3: CASTGPVLMNTEAFF. CDR3 sequence (DNA): TGTGCCAGCACGGGCCCTGTCCTGATGAACACTGAAGCTTTCTTT.

J is TRBJ1-4 and V is TRBV19; D gene unclear. The CDR3 totals 15 residues. Germline CDR1 LNHDA, CDR2 SQIVND (reference sequence). V dropped 6 bases and J dropped 4 bases, with 15 bases sitting between them. The CDR3 region is CASRARTDNNEKLFF. The CDR3 nucleotides are TGTGCCAGTAGGGCCCGAACAGACAATAATGAAAAACTGTTTTTT.

The chain combines TRBV30 with TRBJ1-4; D gene ambiguous. The CDR3 consists of 13 residues. V lost 5 bases and J 0 bases, leaving 7 bases between the germline ends. The V gene's germline CDR1 is GTSNPN and CDR2 SVGIG (reference sequence). CDR3 bases: TGTGCCTGGCAAAAAGCAACTAATGAAAAACTGTTTTTT. As protein: CAWQKATNEKLFF.